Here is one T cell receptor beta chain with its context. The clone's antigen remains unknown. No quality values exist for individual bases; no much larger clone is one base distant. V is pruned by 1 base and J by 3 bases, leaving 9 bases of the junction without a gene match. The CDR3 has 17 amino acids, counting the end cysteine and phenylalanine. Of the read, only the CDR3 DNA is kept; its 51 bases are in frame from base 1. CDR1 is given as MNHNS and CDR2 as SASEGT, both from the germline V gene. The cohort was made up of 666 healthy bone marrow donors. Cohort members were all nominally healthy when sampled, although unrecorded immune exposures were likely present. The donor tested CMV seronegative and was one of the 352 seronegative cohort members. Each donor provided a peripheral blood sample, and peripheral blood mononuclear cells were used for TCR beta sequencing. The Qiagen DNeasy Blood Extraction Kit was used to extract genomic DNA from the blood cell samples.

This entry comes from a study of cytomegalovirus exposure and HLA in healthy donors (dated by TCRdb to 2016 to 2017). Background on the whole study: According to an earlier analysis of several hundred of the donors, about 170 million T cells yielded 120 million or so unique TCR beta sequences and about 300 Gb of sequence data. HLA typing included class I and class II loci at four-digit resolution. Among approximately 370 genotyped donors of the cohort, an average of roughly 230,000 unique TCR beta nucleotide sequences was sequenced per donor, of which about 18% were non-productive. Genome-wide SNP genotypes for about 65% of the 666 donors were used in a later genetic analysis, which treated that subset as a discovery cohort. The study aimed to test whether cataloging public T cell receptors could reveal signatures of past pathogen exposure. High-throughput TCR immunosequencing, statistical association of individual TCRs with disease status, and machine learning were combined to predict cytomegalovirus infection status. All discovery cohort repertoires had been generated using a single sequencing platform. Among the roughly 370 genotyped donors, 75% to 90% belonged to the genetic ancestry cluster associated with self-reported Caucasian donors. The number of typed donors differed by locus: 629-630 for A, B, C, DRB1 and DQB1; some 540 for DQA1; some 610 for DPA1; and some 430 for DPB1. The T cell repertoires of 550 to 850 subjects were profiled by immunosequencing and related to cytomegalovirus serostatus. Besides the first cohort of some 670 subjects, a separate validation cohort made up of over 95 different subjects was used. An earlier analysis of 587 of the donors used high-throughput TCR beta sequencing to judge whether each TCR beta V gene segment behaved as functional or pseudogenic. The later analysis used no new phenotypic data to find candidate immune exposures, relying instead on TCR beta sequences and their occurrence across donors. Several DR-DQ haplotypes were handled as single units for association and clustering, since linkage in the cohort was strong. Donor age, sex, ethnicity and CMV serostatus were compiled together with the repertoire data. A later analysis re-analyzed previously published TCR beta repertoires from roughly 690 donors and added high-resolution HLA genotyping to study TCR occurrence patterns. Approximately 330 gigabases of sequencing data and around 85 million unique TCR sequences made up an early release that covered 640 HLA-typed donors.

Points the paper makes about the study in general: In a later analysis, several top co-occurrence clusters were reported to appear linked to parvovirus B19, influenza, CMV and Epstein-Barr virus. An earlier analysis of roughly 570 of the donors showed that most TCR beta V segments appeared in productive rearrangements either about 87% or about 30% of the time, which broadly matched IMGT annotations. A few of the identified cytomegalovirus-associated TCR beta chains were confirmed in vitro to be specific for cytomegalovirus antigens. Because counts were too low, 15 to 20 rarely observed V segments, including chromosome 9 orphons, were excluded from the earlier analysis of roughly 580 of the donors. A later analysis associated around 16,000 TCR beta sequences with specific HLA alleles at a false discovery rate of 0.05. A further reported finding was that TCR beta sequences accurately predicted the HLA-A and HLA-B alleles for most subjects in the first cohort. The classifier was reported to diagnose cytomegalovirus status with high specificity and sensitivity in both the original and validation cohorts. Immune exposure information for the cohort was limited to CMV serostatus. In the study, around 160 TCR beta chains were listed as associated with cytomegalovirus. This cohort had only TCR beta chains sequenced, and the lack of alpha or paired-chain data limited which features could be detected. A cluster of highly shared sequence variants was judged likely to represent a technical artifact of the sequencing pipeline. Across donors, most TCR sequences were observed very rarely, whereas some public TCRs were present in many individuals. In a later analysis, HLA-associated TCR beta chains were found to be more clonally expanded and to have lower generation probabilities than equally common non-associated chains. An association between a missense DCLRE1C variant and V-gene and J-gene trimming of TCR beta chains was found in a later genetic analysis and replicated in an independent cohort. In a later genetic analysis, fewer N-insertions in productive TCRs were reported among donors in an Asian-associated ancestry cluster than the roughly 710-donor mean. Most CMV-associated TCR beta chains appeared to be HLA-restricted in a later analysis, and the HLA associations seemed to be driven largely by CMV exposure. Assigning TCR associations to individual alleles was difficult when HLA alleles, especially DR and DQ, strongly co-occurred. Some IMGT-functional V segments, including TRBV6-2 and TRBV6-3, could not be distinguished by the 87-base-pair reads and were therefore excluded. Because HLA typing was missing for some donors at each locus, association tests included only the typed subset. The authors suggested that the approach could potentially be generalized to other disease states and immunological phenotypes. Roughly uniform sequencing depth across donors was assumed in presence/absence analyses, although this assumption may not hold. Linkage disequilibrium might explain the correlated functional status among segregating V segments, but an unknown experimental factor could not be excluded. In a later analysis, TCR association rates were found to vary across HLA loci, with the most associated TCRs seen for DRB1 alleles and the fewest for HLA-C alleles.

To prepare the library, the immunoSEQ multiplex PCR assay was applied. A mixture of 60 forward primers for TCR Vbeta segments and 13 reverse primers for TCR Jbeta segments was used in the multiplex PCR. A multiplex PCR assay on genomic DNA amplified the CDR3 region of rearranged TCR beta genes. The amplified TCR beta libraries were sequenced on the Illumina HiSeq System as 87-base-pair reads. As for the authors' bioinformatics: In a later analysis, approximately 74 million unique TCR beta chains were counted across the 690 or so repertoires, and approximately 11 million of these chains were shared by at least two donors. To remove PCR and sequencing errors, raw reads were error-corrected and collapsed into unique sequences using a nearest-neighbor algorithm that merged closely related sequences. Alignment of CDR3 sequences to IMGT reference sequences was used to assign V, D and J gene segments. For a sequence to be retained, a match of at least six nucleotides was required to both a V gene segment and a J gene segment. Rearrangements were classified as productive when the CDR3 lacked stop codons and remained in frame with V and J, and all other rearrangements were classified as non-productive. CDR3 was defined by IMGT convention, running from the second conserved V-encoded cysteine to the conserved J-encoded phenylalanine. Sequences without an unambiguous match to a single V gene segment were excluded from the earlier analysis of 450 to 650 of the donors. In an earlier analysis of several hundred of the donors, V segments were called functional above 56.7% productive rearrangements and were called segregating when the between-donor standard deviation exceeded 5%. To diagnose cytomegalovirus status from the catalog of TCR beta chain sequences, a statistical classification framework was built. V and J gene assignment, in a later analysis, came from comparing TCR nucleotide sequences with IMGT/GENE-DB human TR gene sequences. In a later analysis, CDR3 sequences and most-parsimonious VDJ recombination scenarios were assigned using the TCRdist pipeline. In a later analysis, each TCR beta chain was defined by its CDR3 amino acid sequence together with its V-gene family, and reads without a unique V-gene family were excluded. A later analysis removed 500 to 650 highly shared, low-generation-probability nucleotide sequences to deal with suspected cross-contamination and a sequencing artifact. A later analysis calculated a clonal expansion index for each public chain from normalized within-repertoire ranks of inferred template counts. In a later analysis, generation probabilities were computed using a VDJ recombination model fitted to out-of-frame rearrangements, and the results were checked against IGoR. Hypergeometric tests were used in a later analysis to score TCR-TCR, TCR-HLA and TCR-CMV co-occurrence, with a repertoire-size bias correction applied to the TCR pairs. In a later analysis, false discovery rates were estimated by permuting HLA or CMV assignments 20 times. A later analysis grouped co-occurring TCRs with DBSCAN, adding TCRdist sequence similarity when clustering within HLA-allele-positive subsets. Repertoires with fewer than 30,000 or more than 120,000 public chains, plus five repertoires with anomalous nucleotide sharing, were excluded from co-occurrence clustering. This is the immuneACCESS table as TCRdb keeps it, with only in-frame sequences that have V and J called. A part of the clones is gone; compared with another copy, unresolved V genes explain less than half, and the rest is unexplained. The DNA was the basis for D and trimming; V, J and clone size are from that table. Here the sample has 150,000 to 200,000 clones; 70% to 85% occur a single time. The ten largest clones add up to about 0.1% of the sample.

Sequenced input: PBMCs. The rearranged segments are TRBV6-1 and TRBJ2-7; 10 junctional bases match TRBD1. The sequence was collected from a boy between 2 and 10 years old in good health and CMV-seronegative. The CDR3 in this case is CASSEGPGQGPNYEQYF. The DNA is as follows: TGTGCCAGCAGTGAAGGGCCGGGACAGGGGCCGAACTACGAGCAGTACTTC.